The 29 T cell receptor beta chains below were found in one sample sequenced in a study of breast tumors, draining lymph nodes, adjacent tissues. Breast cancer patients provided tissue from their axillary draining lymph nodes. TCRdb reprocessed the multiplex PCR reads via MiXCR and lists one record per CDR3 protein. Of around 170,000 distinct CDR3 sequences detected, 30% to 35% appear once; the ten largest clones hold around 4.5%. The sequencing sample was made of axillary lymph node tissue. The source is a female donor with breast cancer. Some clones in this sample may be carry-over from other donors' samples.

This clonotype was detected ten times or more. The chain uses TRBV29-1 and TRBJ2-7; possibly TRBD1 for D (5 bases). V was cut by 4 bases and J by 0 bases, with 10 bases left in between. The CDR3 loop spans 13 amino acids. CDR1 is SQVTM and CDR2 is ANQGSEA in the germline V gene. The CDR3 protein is CSVATESSYEQYF. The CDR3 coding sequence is TGCAGCGTTGCGACAGAAAGCTCCTACGAGCAGTACTTC.

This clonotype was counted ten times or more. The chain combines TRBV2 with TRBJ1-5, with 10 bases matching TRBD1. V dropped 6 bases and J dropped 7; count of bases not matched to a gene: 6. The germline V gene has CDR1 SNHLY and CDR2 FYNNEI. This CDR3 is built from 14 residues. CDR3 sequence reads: CASRGGTGDQPQHF. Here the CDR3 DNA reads TGTGCCAGCAGGGGGGGGACAGGGGACCAGCCCCAGCATTTT.

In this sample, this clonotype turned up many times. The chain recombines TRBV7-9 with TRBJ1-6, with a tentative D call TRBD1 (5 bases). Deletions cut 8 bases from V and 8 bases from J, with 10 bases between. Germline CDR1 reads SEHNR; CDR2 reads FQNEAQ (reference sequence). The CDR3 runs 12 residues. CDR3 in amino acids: CASGAGDSPLHF. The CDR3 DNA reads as TGTGCCAGCGGGGCGGGGGATTCACCCCTCCACTTT.

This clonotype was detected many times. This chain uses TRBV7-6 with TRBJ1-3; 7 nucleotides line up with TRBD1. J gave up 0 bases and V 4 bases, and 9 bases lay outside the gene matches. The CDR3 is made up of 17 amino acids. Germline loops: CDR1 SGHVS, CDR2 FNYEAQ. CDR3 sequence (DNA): TGTGCCAGCAGCTCTGGGACAGCAGGTATCTCTGGAAACACCATATATTTT. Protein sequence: CASSSGTAGISGNTIYF. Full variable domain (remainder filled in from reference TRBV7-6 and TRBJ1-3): GAGVSQSPRYKVTKRGQDVALRCDPISGHVSLYWYRQALGQGPEFLTYFNYEAQQDKSGLPNDRFSAERPEGSISTLTIQRTEQRDSAMYRCASSSGTAGISGNTIYFGEGSWLTVV.

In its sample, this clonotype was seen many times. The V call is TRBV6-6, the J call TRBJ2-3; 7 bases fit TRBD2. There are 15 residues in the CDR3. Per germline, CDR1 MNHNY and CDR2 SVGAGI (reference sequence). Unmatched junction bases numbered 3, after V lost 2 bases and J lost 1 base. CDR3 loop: CASSYDRGGTDTQYF. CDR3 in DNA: TGTGCCAGCAGTTACGATCGGGGGGGCACAGATACGCAGTATTTT.

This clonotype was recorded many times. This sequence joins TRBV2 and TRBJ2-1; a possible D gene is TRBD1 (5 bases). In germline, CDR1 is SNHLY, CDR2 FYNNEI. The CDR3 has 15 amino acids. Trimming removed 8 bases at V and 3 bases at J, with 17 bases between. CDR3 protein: CASADDQGFYNEQFF. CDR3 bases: TGTGCCAGCGCGGATGACCAGGGATTCTACAATGAGCAGTTCTTC.

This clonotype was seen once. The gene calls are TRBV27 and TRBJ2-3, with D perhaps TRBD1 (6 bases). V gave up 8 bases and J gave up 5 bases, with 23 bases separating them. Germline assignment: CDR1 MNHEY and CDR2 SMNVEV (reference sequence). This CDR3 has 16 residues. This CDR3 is CASRPSTVGAVDTQYF. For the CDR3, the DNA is TGTGCCAGCCGACCATCGACAGTGGGGGCTGTAGATACGCAGTATTTT.

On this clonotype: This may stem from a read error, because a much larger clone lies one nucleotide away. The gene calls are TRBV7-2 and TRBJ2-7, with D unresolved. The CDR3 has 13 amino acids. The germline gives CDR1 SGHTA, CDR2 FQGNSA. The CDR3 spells CVSSFSDPYEQYF. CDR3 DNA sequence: TGTGTCAGCAGCTTTTCGGACCCCTACGAGCAGTACTTC.

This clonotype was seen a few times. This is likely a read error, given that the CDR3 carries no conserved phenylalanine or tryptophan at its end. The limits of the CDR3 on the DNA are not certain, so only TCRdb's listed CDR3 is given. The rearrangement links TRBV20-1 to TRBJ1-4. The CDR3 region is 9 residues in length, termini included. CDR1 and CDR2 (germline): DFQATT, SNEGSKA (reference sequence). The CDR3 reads CSAREGGGV.

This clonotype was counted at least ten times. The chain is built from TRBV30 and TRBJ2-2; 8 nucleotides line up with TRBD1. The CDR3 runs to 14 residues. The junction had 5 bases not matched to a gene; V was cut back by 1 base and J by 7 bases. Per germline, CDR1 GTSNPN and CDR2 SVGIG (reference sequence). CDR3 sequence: CAWSGTGTVGELFF. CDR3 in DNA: TGTGCCTGGAGTGGGACAGGGACGGTCGGGGAGCTGTTTTTT. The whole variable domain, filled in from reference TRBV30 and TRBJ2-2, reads SQTIHQWPATLVQPVGSPLSLECTVEGTSNPNLYWYRQAAGRGLQLLFYSVGIGQISSEVPQNLSASRPQDRQFILSSKKLLLSDSGFYLCAWSGTGTVGELFFGEGSRLTVL.

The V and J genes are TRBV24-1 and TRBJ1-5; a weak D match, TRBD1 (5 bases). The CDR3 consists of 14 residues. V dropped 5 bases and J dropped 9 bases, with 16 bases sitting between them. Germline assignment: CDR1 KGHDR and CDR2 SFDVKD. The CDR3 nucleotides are TGTGCCACCAGTGCTAGGGACGCCTGGTGGCCCCAGCATTTT. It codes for CATSARDAWWPQHF.

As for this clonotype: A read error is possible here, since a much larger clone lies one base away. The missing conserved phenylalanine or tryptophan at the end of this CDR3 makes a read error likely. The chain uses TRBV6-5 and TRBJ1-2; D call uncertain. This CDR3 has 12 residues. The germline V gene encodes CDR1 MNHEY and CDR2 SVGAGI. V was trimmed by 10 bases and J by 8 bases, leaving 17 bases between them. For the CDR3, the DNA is TGTGCCACGAAGCGGGAAGCGGAGGGCTACACCATC. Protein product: CATKREAEGYTI.

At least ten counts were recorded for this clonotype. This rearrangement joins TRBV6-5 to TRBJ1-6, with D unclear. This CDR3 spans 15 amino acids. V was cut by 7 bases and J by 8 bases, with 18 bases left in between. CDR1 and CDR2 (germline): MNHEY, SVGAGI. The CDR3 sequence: CASKGRDVTYSPLHF. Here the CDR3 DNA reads TGTGCCAGCAAAGGACGAGATGTTACATATTCACCCCTCCACTTT.

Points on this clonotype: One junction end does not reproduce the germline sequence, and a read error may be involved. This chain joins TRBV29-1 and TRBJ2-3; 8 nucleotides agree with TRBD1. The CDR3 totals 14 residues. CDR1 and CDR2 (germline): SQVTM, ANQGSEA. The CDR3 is CSVPHDRGTVTQYF. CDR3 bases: TGCAGCGTCCCGCATGACAGGGGTACAGTTACGCAGTATTTT.

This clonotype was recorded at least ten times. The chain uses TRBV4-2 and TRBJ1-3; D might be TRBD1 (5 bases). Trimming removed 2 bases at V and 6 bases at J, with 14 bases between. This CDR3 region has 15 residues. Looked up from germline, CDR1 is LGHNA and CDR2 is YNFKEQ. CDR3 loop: CASSQHDSSKNTIYF. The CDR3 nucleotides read TGTGCCAGCAGCCAACATGACAGCAGTAAAAACACCATATATTTT.

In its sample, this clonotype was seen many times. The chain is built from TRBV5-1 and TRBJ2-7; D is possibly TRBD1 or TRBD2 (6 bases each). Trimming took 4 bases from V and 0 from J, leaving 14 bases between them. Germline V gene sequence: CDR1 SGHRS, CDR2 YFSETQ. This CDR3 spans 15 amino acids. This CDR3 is CASSRGQGRSYEQYF. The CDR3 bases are TGCGCCAGCAGCCGGGGGCAGGGGCGCTCCTACGAGCAGTACTTC.

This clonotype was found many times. The CDR3 sequence is CSAVLAGLETQYF. The DNA of the CDR3 is TGCAGTGCTGTTCTAGCGGGGCTGGAGACCCAGTACTTC. This chain links TRBV20-1 with TRBJ2-5, with TRBD2 matching over 9 bases. This CDR3 is built from 13 residues. Losses at the gene ends were 5 bases for V and 5 bases for J; bases not matched to a gene: 6. Germline CDR1 and CDR2: DFQATT and SNEGSKA (reference sequence).

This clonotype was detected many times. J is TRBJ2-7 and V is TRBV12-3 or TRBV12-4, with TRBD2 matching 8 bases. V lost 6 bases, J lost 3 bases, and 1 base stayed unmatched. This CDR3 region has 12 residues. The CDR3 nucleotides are TGTGCCAGCAGGCTAGCGGGCTACGAGCAGTACTTC. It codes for CASRLAGYEQYF.

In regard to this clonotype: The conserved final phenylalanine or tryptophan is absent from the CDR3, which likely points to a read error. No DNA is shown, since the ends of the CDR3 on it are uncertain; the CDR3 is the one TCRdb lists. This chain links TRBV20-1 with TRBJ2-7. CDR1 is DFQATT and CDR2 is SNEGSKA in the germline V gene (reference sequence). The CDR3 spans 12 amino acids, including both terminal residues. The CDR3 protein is CSARRGPYEQCL.

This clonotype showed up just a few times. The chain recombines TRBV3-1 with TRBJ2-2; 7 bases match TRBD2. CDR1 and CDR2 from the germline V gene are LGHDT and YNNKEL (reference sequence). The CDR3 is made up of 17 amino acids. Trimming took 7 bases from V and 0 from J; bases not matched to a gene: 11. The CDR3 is CASTPSRGESNTGELFF. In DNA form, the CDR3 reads TGTGCCAGCACCCCATCTCGGGGGGAGTCGAACACCGGGGAGCTGTTTTTT. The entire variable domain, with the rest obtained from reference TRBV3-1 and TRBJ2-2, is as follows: DTAVSQTPKYLVTQMGNDKSIKCEQNLGHDTMYWYKQDSKKFLKIMFSYNNKELIINETVPNRFSPKSPDKAHLNLHINSLELGDSAVYFCASTPSRGESNTGELFFGEGSRLTVL.

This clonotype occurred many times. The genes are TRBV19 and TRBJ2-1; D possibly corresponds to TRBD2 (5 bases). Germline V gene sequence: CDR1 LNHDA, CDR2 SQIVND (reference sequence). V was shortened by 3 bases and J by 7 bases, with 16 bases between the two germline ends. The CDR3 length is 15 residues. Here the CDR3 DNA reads TGTGCCAGTAGTATGAATGGCGCCGGGGTAAATGAGCAGTTCTTC. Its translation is CASSMNGAGVNEQFF.

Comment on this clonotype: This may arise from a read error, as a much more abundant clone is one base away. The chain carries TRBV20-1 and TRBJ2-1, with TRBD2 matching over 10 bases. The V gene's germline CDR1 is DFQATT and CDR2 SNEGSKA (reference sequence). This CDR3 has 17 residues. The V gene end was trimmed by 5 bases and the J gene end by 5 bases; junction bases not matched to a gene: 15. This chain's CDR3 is CSAPRLAGVNPDNEQFF. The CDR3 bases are TGCAGTGCTCCCCGGCTAGCGGGAGTAAATCCCGACAATGAGCAGTTCTTC.

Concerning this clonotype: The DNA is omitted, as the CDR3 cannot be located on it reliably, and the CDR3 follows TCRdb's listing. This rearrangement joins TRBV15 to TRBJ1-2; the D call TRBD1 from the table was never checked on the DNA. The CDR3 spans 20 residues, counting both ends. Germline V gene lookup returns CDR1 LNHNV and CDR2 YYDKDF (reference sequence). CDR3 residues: CATSIYLCSVPGDLNYGYTF.

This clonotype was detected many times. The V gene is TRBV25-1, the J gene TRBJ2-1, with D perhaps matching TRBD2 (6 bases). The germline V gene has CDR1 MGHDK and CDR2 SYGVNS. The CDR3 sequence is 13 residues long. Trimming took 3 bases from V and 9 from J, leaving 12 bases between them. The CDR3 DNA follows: TGTGCCAGCAGTGACGGGGGAGTTTTTGAGCAGTTCTTC. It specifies CASSDGGVFEQFF.

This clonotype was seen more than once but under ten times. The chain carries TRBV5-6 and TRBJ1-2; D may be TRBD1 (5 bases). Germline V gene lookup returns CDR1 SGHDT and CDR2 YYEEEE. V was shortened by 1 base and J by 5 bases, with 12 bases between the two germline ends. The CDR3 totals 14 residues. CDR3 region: CASSLWGFSYGYTF. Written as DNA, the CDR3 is TGTGCCAGCAGCTTGTGGGGGTTCTCTTATGGCTACACCTTC.

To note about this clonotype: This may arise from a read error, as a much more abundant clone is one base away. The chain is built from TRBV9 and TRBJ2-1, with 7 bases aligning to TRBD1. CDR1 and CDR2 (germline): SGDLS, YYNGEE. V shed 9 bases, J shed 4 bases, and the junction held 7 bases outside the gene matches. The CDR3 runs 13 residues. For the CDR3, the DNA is TGTGCCAACTCCGGGACAGATTACAATGAGCAGTTCTTC. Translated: CANSGTDYNEQFF.

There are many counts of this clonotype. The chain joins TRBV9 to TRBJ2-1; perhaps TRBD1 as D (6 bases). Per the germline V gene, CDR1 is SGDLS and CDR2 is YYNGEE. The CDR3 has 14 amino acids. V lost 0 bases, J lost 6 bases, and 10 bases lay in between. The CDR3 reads CASSVVGQINEQFF. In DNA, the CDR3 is TGTGCCAGCAGCGTAGTAGGACAGATCAATGAGCAGTTCTTC. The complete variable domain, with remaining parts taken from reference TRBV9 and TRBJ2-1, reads DSGVTQTPKHLITATGQRVTLRCSPRSGDLSVYWYQQSLDQGLQFLIQYYNGEERAKGNILERFSAQQFPDLHSELNLSSLELGDSALYFCASSVVGQINEQFFGPGTRLTVL.

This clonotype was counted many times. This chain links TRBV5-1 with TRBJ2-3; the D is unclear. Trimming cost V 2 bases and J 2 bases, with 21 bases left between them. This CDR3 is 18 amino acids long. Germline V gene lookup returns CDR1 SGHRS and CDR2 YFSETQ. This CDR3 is CASSLNSAEPTFTDTQYF. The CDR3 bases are TGCGCCAGCAGCTTAAACTCGGCAGAACCAACTTTCACAGATACGCAGTATTTT.

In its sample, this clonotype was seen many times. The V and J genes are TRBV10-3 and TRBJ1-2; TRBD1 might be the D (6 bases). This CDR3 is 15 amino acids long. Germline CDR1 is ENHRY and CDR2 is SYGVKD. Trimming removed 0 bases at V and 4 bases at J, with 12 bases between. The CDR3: CAISESQGLFYGYTF. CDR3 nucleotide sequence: TGTGCCATCAGTGAGTCACAGGGCCTATTCTATGGCTACACCTTC.